This T cell receptor beta chain was sequenced in a study of cytomegalovirus exposure and HLA in healthy donors. With 6 bases clipped from V and 3 bases from J, the junction kept 12 bases outside the gene matches. The CDR3 contains 15 residues. The germline V gene has CDR1 SQVTM and CDR2 ANQGSEA. PCR primers comprised 60 Vbeta and 13 Jbeta primers. Only in-frame clones appear in the TCRdb table, and some are missing; sequencing was by immunoSEQ multiplex PCR. Of some 110,000 clones detected, 80% to 90% appear once; the ten largest clones hold less than 2%. This clone came up a few times. The sequence was obtained from a man aged 50-59 years in good health and CMV-seronegative. The chain has TRBV29-1 and TRBJ1-2; 8 bases agree with TRBD1. The sequencing sample was made of PBMCs. For the CDR3, the DNA is TGCAGCGTGGACGGTGGAGACAGGGGATACTATGGCTACACCTTC. It translates to CSVDGGDRGYYGYTF.